This T cell receptor beta chain appears in the sequencing data of a study of blood T cell repertoires in COVID-19. Losses at the gene ends were 2 bases for V and 2 bases for J; bases not matched to a gene: 5. The CDR3 has 15 residues. CDR1 MGHRA and CDR2 YSYEKL come from the germline V gene. The authors' processing: Scientists estimated how many nucleated cells there were by amplifying reference gene primers. Assay: immunoSEQ multiplex PCR; the TCRdb copy retains only in-frame clones and omits some. From that table come the V and J calls and clone size; the DNA was used to work out D and trimming. The table has 150,000 to 200,000 clones, over 65% seen once; the top ten hold around 3%.

The rearrangement uses TRBV4-1 and TRBJ1-1; 7 bases map to TRBD1. The TCR comes from a woman over 75 with acute or convalescent COVID-19. The specimen was peripheral blood. The CDR3 sequence: CASSQRQGLNTEAFF. Written as DNA, the CDR3 is TGCGCCAGCAGCCAACGACAGGGCCTTAACACTGAAGCTTTCTTT.